What follows is one T cell receptor (beta chain) and its context. No cognate antigen has been identified for it. No per-base quality is available; no much larger clone lies one base away. The immunoSEQ Assay, a bias-controlled multiplex PCR, was used to amplify TCRbeta CDR3 regions from genomic DNA. For the original study's pipeline: Within the assay, amplification of reference gene primers was used to estimate how many nucleated cells each sample contained. Sequence reads were collapsed and filtered to measure the absolute abundance of every unique TCRbeta CDR3 rearrangement. Productive Simpson clonality was computed per sample as the square root of Simpson's diversity index over productive rearrangements. What TCRdb holds here is the immuneACCESS table cut down to in-frame rearrangements. Part of the clones is not present; checked against another copy, under half of the missing clones reflect an unresolved V gene, and the others are unexplained. The V and J calls and clone size are taken from that table; D and trimming were inferred from the DNA. Here the sample has 180,000 or so clones; around 80% occur a single time. The top ten clones comprise over 13% of the sample.

The CDR3 contains 17 residues, cysteine and phenylalanine counted. The CDR3 DNA has 51 bases and is translated from base 1. Trimming removed 5 bases from V and 9 bases from J; the gene matches leave 18 bases unexplained. According to the germline V gene, CDR1 reads SGHNT and CDR2 reads YENEEA. Participants in the prospective study were enrolled through a virtual design, were aged about 18 to 90 years, and lived in roughly 24 United States geographic areas. In the prospective study, participants were assigned to cohorts based on the clinical history participants reported in a screening survey and a study questionnaire. A participant counted as exposed if, within 2 weeks of entering the study, that participant had been in contact with someone who had a PCR-confirmed or clinician-diagnosed COVID-19 case. Mobile phlebotomists in the prospective study collected whole blood, serum and a nasopharyngeal or oropharyngeal swab from every participant. Participants in the prospective study had the option to provide additional blood draws and questionnaires over a roughly 2-month period. Before DNA extraction, blood samples from the prospective study were shipped at room temperature or frozen.

This entry is derived from a study of blood T cell repertoires in COVID-19 (dated by TCRdb to 2018 to 2020). Describing the broader study: Collaborator samples came from the United States, Italy and Spain and covered acute and convalescent phases of COVID-19. The dataset comprised deeply sampled blood TCRbeta repertoires from subjects exposed to, actively infected with, or recovered from COVID-19. Where available, HLA class I and class II types were taken from metadata supplied by the sample provider and were not determined by assay-based typing. The prospective study material was composed of cDNA or gDNA derived from T cells, B-cell-depleted T cells, or PBMCs. The samples were drawn from two sources: the first 160 participants of the ongoing ImmuneRACE study, and some 1,300 subjects contributed by 6 global collaborators. The repertoires were released in a freely available public database meant as a resource for research on the immune response to SARS-CoV-2. Nearly every sample came with metadata listing a de-identified subject ID, COVID-19 status, age in years and sex.

The investigation overall reported the following: Clinical and demographic metadata were provided uncurated, with the amount varying by source and participant.

The sequencing input was PBMCs or T cells enriched from blood (not recorded which). The receptor was isolated from a man in his sixties who had been exposed to COVID-19. The chain is encoded by TRBV11-3 joined to TRBJ2-1; TRBD2 agrees with 8 junctional bases. Here is the DNA: TGTGCCAGCAGCCGACTTGGGAGCGGGAGATTTGTTAGTGAGCAGTTCTTC. This is translated as CASSRLGSGRFVSEQFF.